The entry that follows covers one T cell receptor (beta chain) sequence. The antigen remains undetermined. The sample comes from a study of siplizumab effects on memory and regulatory T cells. Points from the study as a whole: Some alloreactive sequences were traceable to unstimulated CD4+ memory cells, and siplizumab significantly reduced them. The study found naive T cells seemingly more diverse than memory cells and seemingly major alloresponse contributors. Assignment to unstimulated subsets succeeded for only a minor fraction of the alloreactive clones.

The study assayed around 9.2 x 10^4 TCR templates per sample. Clones were sequenced by immunoSEQ multiplex PCR, and TCRdb holds only the in-frame ones, with some missing. The profile covers more than 85,000 clones, with about nine tenths appearing a single time and roughly 2.6% taken by the ten largest. Germline V gene sequence: CDR1 KGHSH, CDR2 LQKENI. V was pared by 5 bases and J by 2 bases, with 18 bases of the junction left unmatched. The CDR3 has 18 amino acids. The V and J genes are TRBV18 and TRBJ2-7, with 7 bases aligning to TRBD2. The material sequenced was CD4+ T cells sorted from blood. This clonotype was sampled from a human donor in good health. Some clones in this sample may be carry-over from other donors' samples. The CDR3 DNA follows: TGTGCCAGCTCATCAAGACCCCCCGAAGCGGGGTTAGCCTACGAGCAGTACTTC. Translating it yields CASSSRPPEAGLAYEQYF.